This paragraph reports one T cell receptor beta chain. This specimen comes from a study of shared clonotypes between healthy human individuals. Sequencing was performed with immunoSEQ multiplex PCR; in TCRdb, only in-frame clones are kept and a portion is missing. The data hold about a million clones, with 65% to 80% observed a single time. The sequence was collected from a man aged 18 to 30 in good health. The specimen sequenced was memory CD4+ T cells sorted from blood. Subset described: CD45RA-negative fraction.

CDR3 loop: CAIRAEETQYF. Written as DNA, the CDR3 is TGTGCCATCCGGGCGGAAGAGACCCAGTACTTC. The V call is TRBV2, the J call TRBJ2-5; D ambiguous. Trimming pared 10 bases from V and 3 bases from J, leaving 9 bases between. The CDR3 totals 11 residues. The germline CDR1 and CDR2 sequences are SNHLY and FYNNEI. Based on the CDR3 plus reference TRBV2 and TRBJ2-5, the full variable domain is EPEVTQTPSHQVTQMGQEVILRCVPISNHLYFYWYRQILGQKVEFLVSFYNNEISEKSEIFDDQFSVERPDGSNFTLKIRSTKLEDSAMYFCAIRAEETQYFGPGTRLLVL.